This T cell receptor (beta chain) is drawn from a study of blood T cell repertoires in COVID-19. For the study at large: Italy, Spain and the United States were the sources of the convalescent and acute COVID-19 samples.

The CDR3 is made up of 12 amino acids. V was shortened by 10 bases and J by 0 bases, with 7 bases between the two germline ends. Germline CDR1 reads MNHEY; CDR2 reads SVGAGI. Sequencing used immunoSEQ multiplex PCR; TCRdb keeps in-frame clones, though not all of them. This table has 540,000 or so clones, 70% to 90% appearing once. The rearrangement uses TRBV6-5 and TRBJ1-5; D remains ambiguous. Sample: peripheral blood. The sequence was collected from a woman in her fifties or sixties with COVID-19, enrolled during active disease. The CDR3, as DNA: TGTGCCACCCGGGGTAGCAATCAGCCCCAGCATTTT. Its protein product is CATRGSNQPQHF.